The rows below give T cell receptor beta chains drawn from one sample of a study of CD8 T cells in Susac syndrome. TCRdb passed the immunoSEQ multiplex PCR reads through MiXCR, listing each CDR3 protein once. Here the sample spans roughly 200,000 distinct CDR3 sequences, over 90% being singletons. Sample: CD4+ T cells from PBMCs. All receptors come from a human donor with multiple sclerosis. Each CDR3 is given with its conserved first and last residue. The order of the fields is CDR3 DNA, CDR3 protein, D gene, V gene, J gene, clone size. D genes are given only for firm matches. A row's size may be missing; if present it is once, few, many or a size class.

DNA: TGTGCCAGCAGTTACGGGGGCACGGGAGAGCAGTACTTC
CDR3: CASSYGGTGEQYF
D: -
V: TRBV6-5
J: TRBJ2-7
size: -

DNA: TGTGCCAGCAGTGAACAGGGGACTTACACTGAAGCTTTCTTT
CDR3: CASSEQGTYTEAFF
D: -
V: TRBV2
J: TRBJ1-1
size: -

DNA: TGTGCCAGCATCCGTGCGGGTACAGATACGCAGTATTTT
CDR3: CASIRAGTDTQYF
D: -
V: TRBV7-9
J: TRBJ2-3
size: -

DNA: TGTGCCAGCATCCAGTGGCGGGGTTCGTACAATGAGCAGTTCTTC
CDR3: CASIQWRGSYNEQFF
D: -
V: TRBV7-9
J: TRBJ2-1
size: -

DNA: TGTGCCAGTAGTGTGGGGGGAGCGGAGGGCCAAGAGACCCAGTACTTC
CDR3: CASSVGGAEGQETQYF
D: -
V: TRBV19
J: TRBJ2-5
size: -

DNA: TGTGCCAGTAGAGAGGGGTTGGCGGTCTACAATGAGCAGTTCTTC
CDR3: CASREGLAVYNEQFF
D: -
V: TRBV19
J: TRBJ2-1
size: once

DNA: TGTGCCAGCAGTGACCCGGGACTAGCGGGGAACAATGAGCAGTTCTTC
CDR3: CASSDPGLAGNNEQFF
D: TRBD2
V: TRBV6-4
J: TRBJ2-1
size: -

DNA: TGCAGCGTTTCTGCGACGGTGGAGGGCTACACCTTC
CDR3: CSVSATVEGYTF
D: -
V: TRBV29-1
J: TRBJ1-2
size: -

DNA: TGTGCCAGCAGCACCACTAGCGGGCCTCGTACGCAGTATTTT
CDR3: CASSTTSGPRTQYF
D: TRBD2
V: TRBV11-2
J: TRBJ2-3
size: -

DNA: TGTGCCAGCAGCTTAGCTGGGACAGACAATCAGCCCCAGCATTTT
CDR3: CASSLAGTDNQPQHF
D: TRBD1
V: TRBV11-1
J: TRBJ1-5
size: -

DNA: TGTGCCAGCAGCCTAATAGCGACAGGGTTCGGGAACAATGAGCAGTTCTTC
CDR3: CASSLIATGFGNNEQFF
D: TRBD1
V: TRBV3-1
J: TRBJ2-1
size: -

DNA: TGTGCCAGTAGCCCAGGGGTAAGGCAGCCCCAGCATTTT
CDR3: CASSPGVRQPQHF
D: -
V: TRBV19
J: TRBJ1-5
size: -

DNA: TGCAGTGCCCGACAGAGCTCCTACGAGCAGTACTTC
CDR3: CSARQSSYEQYF
D: -
V: TRBV20-1
J: TRBJ2-7
size: -

DNA: TGTGCCAGCAGCGTAGTGGGAACAGATACGCAGTATTTT
CDR3: CASSVVGTDTQYF
D: -
V: TRBV9
J: TRBJ2-3
size: -

DNA: TGTGCCTGGAGTCTTGATTCACCCCTCCACTTT
CDR3: CAWSLDSPLHF
D: -
V: TRBV30
J: TRBJ1-6
size: -

DNA: TGCGCCAGCAGCCAAGAACCGGGACAGGGCTTCAATGAGCAGTTCTTC
CDR3: CASSQEPGQGFNEQFF
D: TRBD1
V: TRBV4-1
J: TRBJ2-1
size: few

DNA: TGTGCCAGCAGTGAATCTGGCCTGACTAATGAAAAACTGTTTTTT
CDR3: CASSESGLTNEKLFF
D: -
V: TRBV2
J: TRBJ1-4
size: -

DNA: TGTGCCAGCAGTCGTCTCCTGAACACTGAAGCTTTCTTT
CDR3: CASSRLLNTEAFF
D: -
V: TRBV6-5
J: TRBJ1-1
size: -

DNA: TGTGCCAGCAGTTCCCCCGGACTGGGAGGCTACACCTTC
CDR3: CASSSPGLGGYTF
D: -
V: TRBV6-5
J: TRBJ1-2
size: -

DNA: TGCAGCGTTGATCGAGGGCTGGCCGGGGAGCTGTTTTTT
CDR3: CSVDRGLAGELFF
D: -
V: TRBV29-1
J: TRBJ2-2
size: -

DNA: TGTGCCAGCGCAAATCCTTACGGACTAGTCCTGTTCTTC
CDR3: CASANPYGLVLFF
D: TRBD2
V: TRBV3-1
J: TRBJ2-1
size: -

DNA: TGTGCCAGACACGGGACTCCCGAGATGGACAGCAATCAGCCCCAGCATTTT
CDR3: CARHGTPEMDSNQPQHF
D: -
V: TRBV19
J: TRBJ1-5
size: -

DNA: TGTGCCAGCAGCCATCATCCTGTGTTCGGCTACACCTTC
CDR3: CASSHHPVFGYTF
D: -
V: TRBV14
J: TRBJ1-2
size: -

DNA: TGCGCCAGCAGCCCCGAGGGGGGGCAGGATCAGCCCCAGCATTTT
CDR3: CASSPEGGQDQPQHF
D: -
V: TRBV5-1
J: TRBJ1-5
size: -

DNA: TGTGCCAGCAGCGCCCGATCTAGCACAGATACGCAGTATTTT
CDR3: CASSARSSTDTQYF
D: -
V: TRBV9
J: TRBJ2-3
size: once

DNA: TGTGCCAGCAGCCCGCAGGGGAGTGGAACTGAAGCTTTCTTT
CDR3: CASSPQGSGTEAFF
D: -
V: TRBV7-9
J: TRBJ1-1
size: -

DNA: TGTGCCACCAGCAGGCAGGGGAACACCGGGGAGCTGTTTTTT
CDR3: CATSRQGNTGELFF
D: -
V: TRBV15
J: TRBJ2-2
size: -